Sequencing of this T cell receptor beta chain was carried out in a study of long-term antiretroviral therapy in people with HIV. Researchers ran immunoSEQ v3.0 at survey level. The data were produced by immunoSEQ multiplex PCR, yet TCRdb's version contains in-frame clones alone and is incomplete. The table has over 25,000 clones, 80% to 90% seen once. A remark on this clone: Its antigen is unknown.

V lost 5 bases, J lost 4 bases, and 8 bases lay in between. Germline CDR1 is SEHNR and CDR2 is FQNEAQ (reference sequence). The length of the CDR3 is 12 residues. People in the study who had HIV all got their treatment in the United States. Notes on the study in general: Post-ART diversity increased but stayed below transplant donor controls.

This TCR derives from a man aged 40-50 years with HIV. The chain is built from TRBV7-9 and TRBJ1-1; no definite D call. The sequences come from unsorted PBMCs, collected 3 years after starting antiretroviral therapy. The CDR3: CASSIQSTEAFF. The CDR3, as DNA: TGTGCCAGCAGCATACAATCCACTGAAGCTTTCTTT.